In this sample, the clone carrying this T cell receptor beta chain turned up once. The CDR3 spans 13 residues. V lost 3 bases to trimming and J lost 1 base, with 9 bases between them. The germline V gene encodes CDR1 DFQATT and CDR2 SNEGSKA (reference sequence). The entry originates in a study of T cell responses to AZD1222 COVID-19 vaccine. Second-dose intervals near 4 or 12 weeks were combined. Sequencing used immunoSEQ multiplex PCR; TCRdb keeps in-frame clones, though not all of them. This table has 150,000 to 200,000 clones, approximately 86% appearing once. The chain links TRBV20-1 to TRBJ1-1; possibly TRBD1 for D (6 bases). This TCR came from an adult who received the AZD1222 COVID-19 vaccine. This sample comprised peripheral blood, obtained 28 days after the second AZD1222 dose. CDR3 sequence: CSASRTANTEAFF. The CDR3 DNA follows: TGCAGTGCTAGTAGGACAGCGAACACTGAAGCTTTCTTT.